This T cell receptor (beta chain) came from a study of shared clonotypes between healthy human individuals. Generated by immunoSEQ multiplex PCR, the TCRdb table keeps only in-frame clones and is missing some. In the table there are 850,000 to 1,200,000 clones, approximately 72% of which are singletons. CD45RA+ naive and CD45RA-negative memory subsets were separated from CD4+ cells. The sequence was obtained from a man younger than 35 in good health. Input material: memory CD4+ T cells sorted from blood. Subset noted: CD45RA-negative fraction.

The CDR3 is CAWSPGLAGGLGDTQYF. The CDR3 coding sequence is TGTGCCTGGAGTCCTGGGTTGGCGGGAGGGCTGGGGGATACGCAGTATTTT. The gene calls are TRBV30 and TRBJ2-3; 9 bases align to TRBD2. The CDR3 is made up of 17 amino acids. Germline V lookup: CDR1 GTSNPN, CDR2 SVGIG (reference sequence). V lost 2 bases and J lost 6; bases outside the gene matches: 15.